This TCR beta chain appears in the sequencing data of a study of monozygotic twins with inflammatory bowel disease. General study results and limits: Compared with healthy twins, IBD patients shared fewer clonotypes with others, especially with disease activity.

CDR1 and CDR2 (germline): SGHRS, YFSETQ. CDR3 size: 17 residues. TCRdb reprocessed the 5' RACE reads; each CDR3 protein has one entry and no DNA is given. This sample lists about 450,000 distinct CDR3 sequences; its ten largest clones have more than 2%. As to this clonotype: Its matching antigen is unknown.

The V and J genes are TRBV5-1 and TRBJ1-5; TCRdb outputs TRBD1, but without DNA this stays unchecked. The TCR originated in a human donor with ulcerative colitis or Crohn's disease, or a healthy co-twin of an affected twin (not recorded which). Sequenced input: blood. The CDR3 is CASSLDPTGTSNQPQHF.